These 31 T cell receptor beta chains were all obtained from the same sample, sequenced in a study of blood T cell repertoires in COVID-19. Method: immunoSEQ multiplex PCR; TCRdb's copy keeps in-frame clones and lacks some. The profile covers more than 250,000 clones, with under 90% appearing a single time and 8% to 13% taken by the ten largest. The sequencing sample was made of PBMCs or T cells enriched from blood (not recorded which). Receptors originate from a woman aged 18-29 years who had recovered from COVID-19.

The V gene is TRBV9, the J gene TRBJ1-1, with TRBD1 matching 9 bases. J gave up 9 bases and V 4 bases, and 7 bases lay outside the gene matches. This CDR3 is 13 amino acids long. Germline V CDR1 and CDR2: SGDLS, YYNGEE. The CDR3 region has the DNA TGTGCCAGCAGCACCACAGGGGGCGGCAAAGCTTTCTTT. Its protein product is CASSTTGGGKAFF.

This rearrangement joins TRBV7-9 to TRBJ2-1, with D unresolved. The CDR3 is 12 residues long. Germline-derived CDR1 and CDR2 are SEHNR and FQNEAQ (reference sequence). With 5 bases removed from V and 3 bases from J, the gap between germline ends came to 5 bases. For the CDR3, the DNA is TGTGCCAGCAGCCTACTCTACAATGAGCAGTTCTTC. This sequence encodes CASSLLYNEQFF.

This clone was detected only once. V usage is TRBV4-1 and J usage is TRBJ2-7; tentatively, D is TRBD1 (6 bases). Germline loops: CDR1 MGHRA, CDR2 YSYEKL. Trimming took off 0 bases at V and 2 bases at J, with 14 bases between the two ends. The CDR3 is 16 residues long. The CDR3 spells CASSQDLVYRAYEQYF. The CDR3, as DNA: TGCGCCAGCAGCCAAGATTTGGTTTACAGGGCCTACGAGCAGTACTTC.

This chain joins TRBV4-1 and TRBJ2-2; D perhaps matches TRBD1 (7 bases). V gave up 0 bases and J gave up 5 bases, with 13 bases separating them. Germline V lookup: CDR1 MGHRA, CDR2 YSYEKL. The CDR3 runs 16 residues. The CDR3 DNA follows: TGCGCCAGCAGCCAAGATTGGGCAGGGGGGACCGGGGAGCTGTTTTTT. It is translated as CASSQDWAGGTGELFF.

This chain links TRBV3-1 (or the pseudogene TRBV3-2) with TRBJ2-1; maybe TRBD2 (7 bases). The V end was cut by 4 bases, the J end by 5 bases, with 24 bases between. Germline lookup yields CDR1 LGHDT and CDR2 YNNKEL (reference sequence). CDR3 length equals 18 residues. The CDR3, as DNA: TGTGCCAGCAGCCGAGTCCGAAGGGGGAGGGCTCTCCACAATGAGCAGTTCTTC. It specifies CASSRVRRGRALHNEQFF.

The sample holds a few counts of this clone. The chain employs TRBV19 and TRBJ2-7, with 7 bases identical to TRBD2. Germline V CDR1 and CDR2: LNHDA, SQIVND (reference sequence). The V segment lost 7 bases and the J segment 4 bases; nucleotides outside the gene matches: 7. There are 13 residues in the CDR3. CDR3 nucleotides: TGTGCCAGTAAGGGCGGGAGAACGTACGAGCAGTACTTC. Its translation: CASKGGRTYEQYF.

The CDR3 spells CAWSVGQGYGYTF. The CDR3 DNA is TGTGCCTGGAGTGTCGGACAGGGCTATGGCTACACCTTC. The chain links TRBV30 to TRBJ1-2; 8 positions match TRBD1. J was trimmed by 4 bases and V by 0 bases; bases with no gene match: 1. This CDR3 spans 13 amino acids. Germline CDR1 reads GTSNPN; CDR2 reads SVGIG (reference sequence).

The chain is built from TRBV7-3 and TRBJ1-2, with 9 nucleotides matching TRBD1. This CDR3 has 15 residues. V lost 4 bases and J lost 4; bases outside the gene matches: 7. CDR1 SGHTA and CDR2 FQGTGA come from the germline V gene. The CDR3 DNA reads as TGTGCCAGCAGCTCTAACCCGGGACAGGGCTATGGCTACACCTTC. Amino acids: CASSSNPGQGYGYTF.

The CDR3 region has the DNA TGTGCCTGGAGTCCCCTGTGGGGGGGACGTGAGCAGTTCTTC. Amino acids: CAWSPLWGGREQFF. This chain links TRBV30 with TRBJ2-1; TRBD2 agrees at 7 bases. The V segment lost 2 bases and the J segment 9 bases; nucleotides outside the gene matches: 10. The germline V gene encodes CDR1 GTSNPN and CDR2 SVGIG (reference sequence). CDR3 length equals 14 residues.

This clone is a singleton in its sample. The CDR3 loop reads CAWGPGNTEAFF. In nucleotides, the CDR3 is TGTGCCTGGGGCCCGGGGAACACTGAAGCTTTCTTT. V is TRBV30 and J is TRBJ1-1, with D unresolved. CDR1 is GTSNPN, CDR2 SVGIG, per germline (reference sequence). The germline V and J ends were trimmed by 5 bases and 1 base, with 8 bases remaining between them. The CDR3 contains 12 residues.

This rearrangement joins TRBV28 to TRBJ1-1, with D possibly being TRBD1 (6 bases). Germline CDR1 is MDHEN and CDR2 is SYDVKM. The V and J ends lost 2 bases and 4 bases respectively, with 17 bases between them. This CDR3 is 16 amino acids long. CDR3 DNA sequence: TGTGCCAGCAGTTTAGGGGGCCAGGGAAAAGGCACTGAAGCTTTCTTT. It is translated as CASSLGGQGKGTEAFF. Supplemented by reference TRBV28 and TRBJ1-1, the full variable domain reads DVKVTQSSRYLVKRTGEKVFLECVQDMDHENMFWYRQDPGLGLRLIYFSYDVKMKEKGDIPEGYSVSREKKERFSLILESASTNQTSMYLCASSLGGQGKGTEAFFGQGTRLTVV.

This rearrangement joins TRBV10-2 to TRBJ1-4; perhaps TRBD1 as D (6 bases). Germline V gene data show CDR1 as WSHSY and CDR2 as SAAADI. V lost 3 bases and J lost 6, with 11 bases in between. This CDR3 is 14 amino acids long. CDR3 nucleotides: TGCGCCAGCAGTGAATTGGCAGGGGATGAAAAACTGTTTTTT. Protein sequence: CASSELAGDEKLFF.

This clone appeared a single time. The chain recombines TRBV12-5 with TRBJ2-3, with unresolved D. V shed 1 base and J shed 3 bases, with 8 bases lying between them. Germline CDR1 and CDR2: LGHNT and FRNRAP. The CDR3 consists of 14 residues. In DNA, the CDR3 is TGTGCTAGTGGTTTGGGGTATAGTACAGATACGCAGTATTTT. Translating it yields CASGLGYSTDTQYF.

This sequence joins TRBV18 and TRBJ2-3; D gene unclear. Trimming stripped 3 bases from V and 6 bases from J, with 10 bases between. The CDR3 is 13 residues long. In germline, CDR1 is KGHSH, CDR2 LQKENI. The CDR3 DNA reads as TGTGCCAGCTCACCGGCCAACGGGGATACGCAGTATTTT. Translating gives CASSPANGDTQYF.

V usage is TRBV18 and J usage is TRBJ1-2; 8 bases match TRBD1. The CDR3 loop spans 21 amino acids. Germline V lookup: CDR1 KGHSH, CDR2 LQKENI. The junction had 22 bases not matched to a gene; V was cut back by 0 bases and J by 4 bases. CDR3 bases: TGTGCCAGCTCACCACCGGTTGGTGGACAGGGCAGGAGAAGGGTTCTCTATGGCTACACCTTC. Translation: CASSPPVGGQGRRRVLYGYTF.

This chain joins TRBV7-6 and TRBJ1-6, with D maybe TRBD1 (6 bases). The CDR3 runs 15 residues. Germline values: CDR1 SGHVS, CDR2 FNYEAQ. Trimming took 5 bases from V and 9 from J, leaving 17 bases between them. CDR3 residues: CASSRSGGASSPLHF. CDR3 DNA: TGTGCCAGCAGCAGGAGTGGGGGGGCTAGTTCACCCCTCCACTTT.

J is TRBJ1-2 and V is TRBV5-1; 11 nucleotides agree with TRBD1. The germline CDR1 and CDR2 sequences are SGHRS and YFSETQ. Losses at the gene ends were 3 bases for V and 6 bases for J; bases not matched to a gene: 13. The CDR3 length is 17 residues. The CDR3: CASSYRDRGSVTNGYTF. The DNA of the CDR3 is TGCGCCAGCAGCTACCGGGACAGGGGGTCGGTGACAAATGGCTACACCTTC.

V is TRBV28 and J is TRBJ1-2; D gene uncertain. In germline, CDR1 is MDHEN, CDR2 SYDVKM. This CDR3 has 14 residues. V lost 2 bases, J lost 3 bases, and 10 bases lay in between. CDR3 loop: CASSLSVSYYGYTF. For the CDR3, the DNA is TGTGCCAGCAGTTTAAGCGTCAGTTACTATGGCTACACCTTC.

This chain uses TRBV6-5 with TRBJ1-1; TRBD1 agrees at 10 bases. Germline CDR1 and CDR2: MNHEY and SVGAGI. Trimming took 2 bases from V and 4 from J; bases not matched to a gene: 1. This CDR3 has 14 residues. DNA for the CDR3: TGTGCCAGCAGTTACGACAGGGGGCCCACTGAAGCTTTCTTT. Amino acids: CASSYDRGPTEAFF.

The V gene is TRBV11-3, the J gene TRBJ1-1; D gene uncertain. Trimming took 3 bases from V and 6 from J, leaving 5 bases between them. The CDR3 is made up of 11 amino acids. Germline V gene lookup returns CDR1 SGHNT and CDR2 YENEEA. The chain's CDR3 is CASSLGAEAFF. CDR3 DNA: TGTGCCAGCAGCTTGGGAGCTGAAGCTTTCTTT.

For the CDR3, the DNA is TGTGCCACCCGAGACAGGGCGCCCTACAATGAGCAGTTCTTC. It translates to CATRDRAPYNEQFF. The J gene is TRBJ2-1, the V gene TRBV11-2; TRBD1 aligns across 7 bases. With V trimmed by 10 bases and J by 2 bases, 8 bases remained unmatched. Germline loops: CDR1 SGHAT, CDR2 FQNNGV. The CDR3 is 14 amino acids.

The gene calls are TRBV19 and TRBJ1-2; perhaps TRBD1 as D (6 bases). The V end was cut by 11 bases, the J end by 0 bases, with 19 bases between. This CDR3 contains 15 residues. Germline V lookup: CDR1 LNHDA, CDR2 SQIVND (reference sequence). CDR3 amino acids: CAVTEGGSANYGYTF. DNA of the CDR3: TGTGCCGTGACGGAGGGGGGGTCGGCTAACTATGGCTACACCTTC.

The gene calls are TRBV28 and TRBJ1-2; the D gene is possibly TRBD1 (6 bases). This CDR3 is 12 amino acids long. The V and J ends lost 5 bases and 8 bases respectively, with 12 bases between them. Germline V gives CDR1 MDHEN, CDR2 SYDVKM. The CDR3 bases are TGTGCCAGCAGTCAGGGGTTTGGGGGCTACACCTTC. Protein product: CASSQGFGGYTF.

CDR3 region: CASSHDRGSGNTIYF. CDR3 in DNA: TGTGCCAGCAGCCACGACAGGGGCTCTGGAAACACCATATATTTT. The chain carries TRBV7-2 and TRBJ1-3; 8 bases match TRBD1. The CDR3 sequence is 15 residues long. CDR1 is SGHTA and CDR2 is FQGNSA in the germline V gene. Unmatched junction bases numbered 3, after V lost 5 bases and J lost 0 bases.

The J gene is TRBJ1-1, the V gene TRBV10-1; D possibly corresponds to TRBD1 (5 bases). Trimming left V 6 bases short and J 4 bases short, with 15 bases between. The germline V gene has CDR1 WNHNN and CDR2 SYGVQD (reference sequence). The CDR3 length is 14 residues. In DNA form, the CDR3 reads TGCGCCAGCAGCGACAGTCAGGGAAGCACTGAAGCTTTCTTT. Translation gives CASSDSQGSTEAFF.

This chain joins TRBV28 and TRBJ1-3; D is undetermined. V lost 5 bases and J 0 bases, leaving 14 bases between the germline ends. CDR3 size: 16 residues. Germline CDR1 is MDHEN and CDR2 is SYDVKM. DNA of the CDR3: TGTGCCAGCAGTCTTGACATCTCGTACTCTGGAAACACCATATATTTT. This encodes CASSLDISYSGNTIYF.

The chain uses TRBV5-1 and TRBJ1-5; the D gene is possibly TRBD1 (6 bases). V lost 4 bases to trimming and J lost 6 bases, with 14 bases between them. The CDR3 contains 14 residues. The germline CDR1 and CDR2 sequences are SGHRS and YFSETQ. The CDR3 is CASSPNRVGQPQHF. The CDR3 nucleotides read TGCGCCAGCAGCCCTAACAGGGTTGGTCAGCCCCAGCATTTT.

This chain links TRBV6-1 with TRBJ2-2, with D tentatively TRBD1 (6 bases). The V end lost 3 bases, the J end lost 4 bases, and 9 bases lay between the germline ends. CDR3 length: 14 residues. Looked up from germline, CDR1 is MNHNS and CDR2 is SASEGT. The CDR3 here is CASSEQGTTGELFF. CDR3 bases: TGTGCCAGCAGTGAGCAGGGGACCACCGGGGAGCTGTTTTTT.

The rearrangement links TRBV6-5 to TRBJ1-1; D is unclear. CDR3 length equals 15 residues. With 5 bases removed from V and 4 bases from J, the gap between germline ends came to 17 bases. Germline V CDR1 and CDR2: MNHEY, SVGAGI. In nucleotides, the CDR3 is TGTGCCAGCAGTACCTTGACCGGGTTAAGCACTGAAGCTTTCTTT. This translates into CASSTLTGLSTEAFF.

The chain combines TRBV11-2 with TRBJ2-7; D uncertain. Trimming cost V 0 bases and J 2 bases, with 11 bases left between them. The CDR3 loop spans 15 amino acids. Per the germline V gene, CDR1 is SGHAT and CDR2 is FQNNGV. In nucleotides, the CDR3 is TGTGCCAGCAGCTTAGAAGGCGGCATCCCCTACGAGCAGTACTTC. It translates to CASSLEGGIPYEQYF.

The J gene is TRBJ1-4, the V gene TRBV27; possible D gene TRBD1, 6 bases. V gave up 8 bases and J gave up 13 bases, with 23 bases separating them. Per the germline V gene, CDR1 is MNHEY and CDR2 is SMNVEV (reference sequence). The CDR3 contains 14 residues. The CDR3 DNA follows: TGTGCCAGCTCCGCAACAGGGTTACTTAATCGACTGTTTTTT. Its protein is CASSATGLLNRLFF.